The T cell receptor (beta chain) described here comes from a study of blood T cell repertoires in COVID-19. Germline CDR1 is SGHDT and CDR2 is YYEEEE. This CDR3 has 16 residues. Trimming took off 0 bases at V and 0 bases at J, with 13 bases between the two ends. Generated by immunoSEQ multiplex PCR, the TCRdb table keeps only in-frame clones and is missing some. This table has approximately 90,000 clones, over 80% appearing once. The specimen was peripheral blood. V is TRBV5-6 and J is TRBJ2-7, with D tentatively TRBD2 (5 bases). The sequence was collected from a woman older than 75 with active or convalescent COVID-19. The CDR3 region is CASSLGPRGFSYEQYF. DNA of the CDR3: TGTGCCAGCAGCTTGGGTCCCCGGGGATTCTCCTACGAGCAGTACTTC.